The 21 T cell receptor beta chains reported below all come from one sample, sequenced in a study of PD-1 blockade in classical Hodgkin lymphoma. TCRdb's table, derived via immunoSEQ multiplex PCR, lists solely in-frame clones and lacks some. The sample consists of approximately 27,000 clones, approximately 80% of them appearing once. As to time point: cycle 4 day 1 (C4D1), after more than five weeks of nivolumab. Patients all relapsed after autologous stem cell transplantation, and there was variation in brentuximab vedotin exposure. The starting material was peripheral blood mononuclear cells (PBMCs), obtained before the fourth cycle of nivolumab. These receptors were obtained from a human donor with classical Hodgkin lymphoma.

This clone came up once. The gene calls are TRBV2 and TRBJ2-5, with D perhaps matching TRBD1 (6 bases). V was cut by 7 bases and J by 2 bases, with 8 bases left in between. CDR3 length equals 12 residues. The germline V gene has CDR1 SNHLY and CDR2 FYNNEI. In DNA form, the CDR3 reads TGTGCCAGCACCGGACAGCAAGAGACCCAGTACTTC. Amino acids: CASTGQQETQYF.

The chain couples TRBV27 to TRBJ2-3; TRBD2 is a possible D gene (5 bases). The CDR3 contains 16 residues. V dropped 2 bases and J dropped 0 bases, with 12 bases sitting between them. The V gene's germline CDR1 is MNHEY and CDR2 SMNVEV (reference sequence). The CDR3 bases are TGTGCCAGCAGTTTAGATTTAGAGCGGAGCACAGATACGCAGTATTTT. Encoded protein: CASSLDLERSTDTQYF.

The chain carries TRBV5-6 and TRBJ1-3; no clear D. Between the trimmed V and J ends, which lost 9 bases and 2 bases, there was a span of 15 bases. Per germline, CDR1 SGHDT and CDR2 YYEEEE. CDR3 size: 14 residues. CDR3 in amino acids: CATSEGLTGNTIYF. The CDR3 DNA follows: TGTGCCACCTCGGAGGGATTAACTGGAAACACCATATATTTT.

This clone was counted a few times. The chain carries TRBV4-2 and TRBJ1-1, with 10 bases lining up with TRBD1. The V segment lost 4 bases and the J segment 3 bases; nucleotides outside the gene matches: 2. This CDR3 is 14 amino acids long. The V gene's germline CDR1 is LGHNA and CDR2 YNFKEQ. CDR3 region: CASSRGQGDTEAFF. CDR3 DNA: TGTGCCAGCAGCCGCGGACAGGGGGACACTGAAGCTTTCTTT.

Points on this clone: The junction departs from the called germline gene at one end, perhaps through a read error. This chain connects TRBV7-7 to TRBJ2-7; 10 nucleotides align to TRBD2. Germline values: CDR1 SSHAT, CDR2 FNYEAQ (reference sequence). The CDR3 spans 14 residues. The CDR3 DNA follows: TGTGCTAGCAGCTTGAGGCCTAGCGGGGGCGAGCAGTACTTC. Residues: CASSLRPSGGEQYF.

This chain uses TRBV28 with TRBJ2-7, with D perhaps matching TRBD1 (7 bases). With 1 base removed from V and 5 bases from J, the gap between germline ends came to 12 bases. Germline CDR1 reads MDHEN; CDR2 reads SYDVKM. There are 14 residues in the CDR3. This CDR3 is CASSLLEGAHEQYF. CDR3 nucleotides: TGTGCCAGCAGTTTATTGGAGGGGGCCCACGAGCAGTACTTC. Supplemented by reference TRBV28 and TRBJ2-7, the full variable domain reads DVKVTQSSRYLVKRTGEKVFLECVQDMDHENMFWYRQDPGLGLRLIYFSYDVKMKEKGDIPEGYSVSREKKERFSLILESASTNQTSMYLCASSLLEGAHEQYFGPGTRLTVT.

The CDR3 coding sequence is TGTGCCAGTAGTATAACTAGCGGGGTAAGCGCCTACGAGCAGTACTTC. This sequence encodes CASSITSGVSAYEQYF. The V call is TRBV19, the J call TRBJ2-7, with 10 nucleotides matching TRBD2. The CDR3 is made up of 16 amino acids. CDR1 LNHDA and CDR2 SQIVND come from the germline V gene (reference sequence). V lost 2 bases, J lost 2 bases, and 6 bases stayed unmatched.

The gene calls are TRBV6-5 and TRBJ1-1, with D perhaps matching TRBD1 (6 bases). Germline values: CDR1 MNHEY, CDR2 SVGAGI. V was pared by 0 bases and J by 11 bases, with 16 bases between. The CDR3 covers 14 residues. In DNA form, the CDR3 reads TGTGCCAGCAGTTACTCGGACAGTGATTTCCGGGCTTTCTTT. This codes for CASSYSDSDFRAFF.

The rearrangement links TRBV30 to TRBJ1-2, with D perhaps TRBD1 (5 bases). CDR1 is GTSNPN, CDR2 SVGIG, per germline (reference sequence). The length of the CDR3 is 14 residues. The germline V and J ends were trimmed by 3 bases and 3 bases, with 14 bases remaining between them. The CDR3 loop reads CAWSPGGVDYGYTF. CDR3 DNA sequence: TGTGCCTGGAGCCCCGGGGGGGTGGACTATGGCTACACCTTC.

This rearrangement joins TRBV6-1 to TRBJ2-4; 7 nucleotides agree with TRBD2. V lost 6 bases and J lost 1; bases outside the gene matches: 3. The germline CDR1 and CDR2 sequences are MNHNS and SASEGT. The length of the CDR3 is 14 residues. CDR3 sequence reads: CASRYGGAKNIQYF. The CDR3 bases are TGTGCCAGCAGATACGGGGGGGCCAAAAACATTCAGTACTTC.

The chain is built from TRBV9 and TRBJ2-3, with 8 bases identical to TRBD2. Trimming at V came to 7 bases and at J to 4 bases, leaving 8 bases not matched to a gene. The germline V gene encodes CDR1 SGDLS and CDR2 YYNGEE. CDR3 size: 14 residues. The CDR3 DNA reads TGTGCCAGCGTCCGGGGGGGCCAGGCAGATACGCAGTATTTT. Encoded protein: CASVRGGQADTQYF.

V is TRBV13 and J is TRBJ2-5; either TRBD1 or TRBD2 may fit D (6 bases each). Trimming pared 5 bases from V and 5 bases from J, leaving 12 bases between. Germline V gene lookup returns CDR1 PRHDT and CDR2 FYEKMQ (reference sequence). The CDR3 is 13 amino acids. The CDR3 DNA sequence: TGTGCCAGCAGCCTGGGGGGCGGGGAGACCCAGTACTTC. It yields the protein CASSLGGGETQYF.

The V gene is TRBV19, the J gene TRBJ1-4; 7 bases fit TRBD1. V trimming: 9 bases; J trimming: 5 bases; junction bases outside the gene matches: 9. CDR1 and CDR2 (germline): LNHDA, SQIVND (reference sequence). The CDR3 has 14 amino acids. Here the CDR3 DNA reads TGTGCCAGCAGGTTGTCAGGGGGAAATGAAAAACTGTTTTTT. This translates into CASRLSGGNEKLFF.

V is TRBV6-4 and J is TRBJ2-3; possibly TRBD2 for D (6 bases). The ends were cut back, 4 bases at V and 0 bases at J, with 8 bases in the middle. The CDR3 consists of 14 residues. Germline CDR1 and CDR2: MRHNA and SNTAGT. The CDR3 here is CASSVADSTDTQYF. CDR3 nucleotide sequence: TGTGCCAGCAGTGTAGCGGACAGCACAGATACGCAGTATTTT.

CDR3 in DNA: TGTGCCAGCAGCCCAGGGACTAGCGGGGGCAAAGAGACCCAGTACTTC. Translating it yields CASSPGTSGGKETQYF. V is TRBV9 and J is TRBJ2-5, with 14 bases aligning to TRBD2. Trimming cost V 4 bases and J 3 bases; bases outside gene matches: 5. Looked up from germline, CDR1 is SGDLS and CDR2 is YYNGEE. The CDR3 is 16 amino acids.

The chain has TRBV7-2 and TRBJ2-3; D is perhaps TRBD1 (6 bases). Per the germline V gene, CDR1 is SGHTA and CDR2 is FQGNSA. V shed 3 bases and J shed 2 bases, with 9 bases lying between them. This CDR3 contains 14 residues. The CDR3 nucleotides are TGTGCCAGCAGCTTTGGGACACTCACAGATACGCAGTATTTT. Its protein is CASSFGTLTDTQYF.

The CDR3 nucleotides read TGTGCCACCAGACTACGGGGGGGATCCATGAACACTGAAGCTTTCTTT. Encoded protein: CATRLRGGSMNTEAFF. The rearrangement links TRBV15 to TRBJ1-1, with D possibly being TRBD1 (5 bases). CDR3 size: 16 residues. Per the germline V gene, CDR1 is LNHNV and CDR2 is YYDKDF (reference sequence). The ends were cut back, 6 bases at V and 0 bases at J, with 17 bases in the middle.

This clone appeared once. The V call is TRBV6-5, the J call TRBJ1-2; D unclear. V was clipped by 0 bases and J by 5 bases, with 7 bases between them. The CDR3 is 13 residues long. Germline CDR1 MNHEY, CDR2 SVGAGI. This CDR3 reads CASSYSSSYGYTF. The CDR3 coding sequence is TGTGCCAGCAGTTACTCGAGTAGTTATGGCTACACCTTC.

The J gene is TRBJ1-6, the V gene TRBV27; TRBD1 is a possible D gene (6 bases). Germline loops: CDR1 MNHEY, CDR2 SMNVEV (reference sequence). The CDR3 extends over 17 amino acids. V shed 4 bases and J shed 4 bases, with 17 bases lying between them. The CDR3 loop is CASSSPRGGGYNSPLHF. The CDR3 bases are TGTGCCAGCAGTTCCCCGAGGGGGGGCGGGTATAATTCACCCCTCCACTTT.

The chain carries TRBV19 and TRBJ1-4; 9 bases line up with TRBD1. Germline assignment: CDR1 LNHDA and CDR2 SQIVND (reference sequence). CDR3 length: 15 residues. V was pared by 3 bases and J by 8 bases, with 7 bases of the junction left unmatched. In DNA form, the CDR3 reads TGTGCCAGTAGTATGAACAGGGGGCGCCGAGAAAAACTGTTTTTT. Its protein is CASSMNRGRREKLFF. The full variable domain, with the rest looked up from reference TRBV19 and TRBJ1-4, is DGGITQSPKYLFRKEGQNVTLSCEQNLNHDAMYWYRQDPGQGLRLIYYSQIVNDFQKGDIAEGYSVSREKKESFPLTVTSAQKNPTAFYLCASSMNRGRREKLFFGSGTQLSVL.

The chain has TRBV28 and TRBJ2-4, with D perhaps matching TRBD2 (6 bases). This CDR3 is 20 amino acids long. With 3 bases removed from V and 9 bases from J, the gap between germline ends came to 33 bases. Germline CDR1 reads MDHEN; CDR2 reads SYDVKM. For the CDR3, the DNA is TGTGCCAGCAGTTTTTCATCGGCTCGTCCCAGAGACCGGGGGTCTTGCATTCAGTACTTC. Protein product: CASSFSSARPRDRGSCIQYF.